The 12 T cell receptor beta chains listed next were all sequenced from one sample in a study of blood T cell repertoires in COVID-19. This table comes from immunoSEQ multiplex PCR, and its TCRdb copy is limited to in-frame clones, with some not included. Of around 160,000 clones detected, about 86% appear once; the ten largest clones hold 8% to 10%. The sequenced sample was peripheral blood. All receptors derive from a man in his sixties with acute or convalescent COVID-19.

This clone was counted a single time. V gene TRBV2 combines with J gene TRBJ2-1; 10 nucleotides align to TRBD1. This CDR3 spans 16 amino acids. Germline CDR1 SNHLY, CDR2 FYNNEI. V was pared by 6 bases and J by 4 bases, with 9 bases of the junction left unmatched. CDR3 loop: CASRWGQGRGYNEQFF. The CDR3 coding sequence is TGTGCCAGCAGGTGGGGACAGGGGAGGGGATACAATGAGCAGTTCTTC.

CDR3 nucleotides: TGTGCCAGCAGCGTAGGACAGGGAGGCTACAATGAGCAGTTCTTC. This gives the protein CASSVGQGGYNEQFF. The J gene is TRBJ2-1, the V gene TRBV9; perhaps TRBD1 as D (7 bases). Germline assignment: CDR1 SGDLS and CDR2 YYNGEE. CDR3 length: 15 amino acids. V dropped 0 bases and J dropped 3 bases, with 10 bases sitting between them.

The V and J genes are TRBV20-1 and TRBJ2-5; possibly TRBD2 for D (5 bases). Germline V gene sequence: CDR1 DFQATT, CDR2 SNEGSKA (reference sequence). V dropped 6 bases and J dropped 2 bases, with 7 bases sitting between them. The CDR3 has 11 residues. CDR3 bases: TGCAGTGCCCAGCGGCAAGAGACCCAGTACTTC. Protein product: CSAQRQETQYF.

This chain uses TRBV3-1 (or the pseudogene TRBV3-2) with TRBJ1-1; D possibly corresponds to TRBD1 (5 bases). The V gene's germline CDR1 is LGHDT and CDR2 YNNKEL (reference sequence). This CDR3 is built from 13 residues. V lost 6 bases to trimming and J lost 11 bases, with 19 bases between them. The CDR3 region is CASSNYGGTRAFF. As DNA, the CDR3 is TGTGCCAGCAGTAACTATGGGGGGACTCGCGCTTTCTTT.

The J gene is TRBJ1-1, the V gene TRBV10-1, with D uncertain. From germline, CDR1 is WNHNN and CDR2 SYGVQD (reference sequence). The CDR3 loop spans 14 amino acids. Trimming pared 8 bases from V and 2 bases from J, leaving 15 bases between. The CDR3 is CASPEGLGNTEAFF. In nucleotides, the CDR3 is TGCGCCAGCCCTGAAGGCCTGGGCAACACTGAAGCTTTCTTT.

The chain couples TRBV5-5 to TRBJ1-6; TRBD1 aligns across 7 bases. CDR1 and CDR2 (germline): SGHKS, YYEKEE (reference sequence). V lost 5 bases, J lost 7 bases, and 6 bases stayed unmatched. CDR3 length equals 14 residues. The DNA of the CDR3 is TGTGCCAGCAGGTGGGACAGAGAAAATTCACCCCTCCACTTT. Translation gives CASRWDRENSPLHF.

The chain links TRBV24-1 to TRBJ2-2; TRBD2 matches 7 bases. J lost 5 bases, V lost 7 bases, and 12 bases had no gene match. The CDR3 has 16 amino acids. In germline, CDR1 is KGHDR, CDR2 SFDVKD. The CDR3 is CATSSAGGRRTGELFF. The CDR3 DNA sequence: TGTGCCACCAGCTCGGCGGGCGGGAGACGAACCGGGGAGCTGTTTTTT.

This CDR3 reads CSVRDRNQPQHF. The CDR3 DNA is TGCAGCGTCCGGGACAGAAATCAGCCCCAGCATTTT. V is TRBV29-1 and J is TRBJ1-5, with 7 bases fitting TRBD1. Germline CDR1 reads SQVTM; CDR2 reads ANQGSEA. V shed 6 bases, J shed 4 bases, and the junction held 3 bases outside the gene matches. This CDR3 region has 12 residues.

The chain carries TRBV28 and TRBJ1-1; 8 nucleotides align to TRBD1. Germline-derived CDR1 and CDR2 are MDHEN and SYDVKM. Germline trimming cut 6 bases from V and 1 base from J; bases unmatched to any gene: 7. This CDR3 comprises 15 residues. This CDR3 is CASSRPGTGNTEAFF. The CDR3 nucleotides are TGTGCCAGCAGCCGTCCCGGGACAGGGAACACTGAAGCTTTCTTT. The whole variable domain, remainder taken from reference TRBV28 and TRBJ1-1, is DVKVTQSSRYLVKRTGEKVFLECVQDMDHENMFWYRQDPGLGLRLIYFSYDVKMKEKGDIPEGYSVSREKKERFSLILESASTNQTSMYLCASSRPGTGNTEAFFGQGTRLTVV.

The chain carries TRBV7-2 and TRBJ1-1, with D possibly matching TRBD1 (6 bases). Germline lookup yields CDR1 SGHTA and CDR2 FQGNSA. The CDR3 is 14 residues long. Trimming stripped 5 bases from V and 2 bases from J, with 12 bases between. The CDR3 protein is CASSLGQRNTEAFF. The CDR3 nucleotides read TGTGCCAGCAGCCTGGGACAAAGAAACACTGAAGCTTTCTTT.

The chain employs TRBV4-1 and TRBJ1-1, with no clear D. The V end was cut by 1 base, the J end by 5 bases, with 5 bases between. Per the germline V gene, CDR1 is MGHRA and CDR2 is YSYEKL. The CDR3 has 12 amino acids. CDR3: CASSQAGTEAFF. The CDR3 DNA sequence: TGCGCCAGCAGCCAAGCGGGTACTGAAGCTTTCTTT.

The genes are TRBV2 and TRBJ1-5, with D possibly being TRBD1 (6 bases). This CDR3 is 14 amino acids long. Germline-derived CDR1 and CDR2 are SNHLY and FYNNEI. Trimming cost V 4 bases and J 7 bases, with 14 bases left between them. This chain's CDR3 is CASSVGGVGQPQHF. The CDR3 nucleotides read TGTGCCAGCAGTGTAGGGGGGGTTGGACAGCCCCAGCATTTT.